This TCR beta chain was retrieved from a study of blood T cells in healthy people across ages. A second PCR, run for about 7 to 11 cycles, used a sample-barcoded 5' primer plus a J-beta primer mix. TCRdb re-analysed the 5' RACE reads in MiXCR, keeping a single row per CDR3 protein. Of about 970,000 distinct CDR3 sequences in the sample, 45% to 60% were seen once. With 5 bases removed from V and 5 bases from J, the gap between germline ends came to 10 bases. The CDR3 runs 13 residues. Looked up from germline, CDR1 is LGHNT and CDR2 is FRNRAP. The sample holds a few counts of this clonotype. V usage is TRBV12-5 and J usage is TRBJ2-1; possibly TRBD2 for D (5 bases). This TCR derives from a woman aged 55-69 years in good health. What was sequenced was blood. The CDR3: CASGLARHNEQFF. The CDR3 nucleotides read TGTGCTAGTGGTCTAGCTCGACACAATGAGCAGTTCTTC.